This T cell receptor (beta chain) came from a study of blood T cell repertoires in COVID-19. Trimming removed 4 bases from V and 1 base from J, with 14 bases in between. The CDR3 sequence is 15 residues long. CDR1 and CDR2 from the germline V gene are LGHDT and YNNKEL (reference sequence). Method: immunoSEQ multiplex PCR; TCRdb's copy keeps in-frame clones and lacks some. The data contain tens of thousands of clones, roughly 90% of them singletons. The sequence was collected from a human donor in a cohort sampled during active COVID-19. The chain recombines TRBV3-1 (or the pseudogene TRBV3-2) with TRBJ2-7, with D unclear. Input material: peripheral blood. CDR3 protein: CASSPWRVRSYEQYF. The DNA of the CDR3 is TGTGCCAGCAGCCCTTGGAGAGTACGTTCCTACGAGCAGTACTTC.